The 7 T cell receptor beta chains below all came from one sample that was sequenced in a study of cytomegalovirus exposure and HLA in healthy donors. This table comes from immunoSEQ multiplex PCR, and its TCRdb copy is limited to in-frame clones, with some not included. Among about 190,000 clones listed, more than 75% were seen once. Input material: PBMCs. The source is a young woman in good health and CMV-seronegative.

J is TRBJ2-2 and V is TRBV7-9, with TRBD2 matching 11 bases. The V segment lost 6 bases and the J segment 5 bases; nucleotides outside the gene matches: 5. Germline V gives CDR1 SEHNR, CDR2 FQNEAQ (reference sequence). The CDR3 sequence is 15 residues long. The CDR3 DNA sequence: TGTGCCAGCAGGTTGGCTAGCGGGGGGACCGGGGAGCTGTTTTTT. It is translated as CASRLASGGTGELFF.

The chain couples TRBV4-2 to TRBJ2-3, with 7 positions matching TRBD2. From germline, CDR1 is LGHNA and CDR2 YNFKEQ. V dropped 2 bases and J dropped 2; count of bases not matched to a gene: 7. This CDR3 comprises 16 residues. The CDR3 DNA reads TGTGCCAGCAGCCAATCGTTGGGAGGGAACACAGATACGCAGTATTTT. Translated, it gives CASSQSLGGNTDTQYF.

V gene TRBV2 combines with J gene TRBJ2-1; 7 bases match TRBD2. The CDR3 runs 15 residues. CDR1 and CDR2 from the germline V gene are SNHLY and FYNNEI. Losses at the gene ends were 8 bases for V and 0 bases for J; bases not matched to a gene: 7. In DNA form, the CDR3 reads TGTGCCAGCTACCACCGGGACTACTCCTACAATGAGCAGTTCTTC. It translates to CASYHRDYSYNEQFF.

The chain is built from TRBV11-2 and TRBJ2-2; tentatively, D is TRBD2 (5 bases). The CDR3 extends over 15 amino acids. With 5 bases removed from V and 4 bases from J, the gap between germline ends came to 14 bases. CDR1 SGHAT and CDR2 FQNNGV come from the germline V gene. The CDR3 coding sequence is TGTGCCAGCAGCGGCCGATCCGGGGTCACCGGGGAGCTGTTTTTT. Translated: CASSGRSGVTGELFF.

This chain links TRBV30 with TRBJ1-5; D is unresolved. The CDR3 is made up of 13 amino acids. Germline V gene sequence: CDR1 GTSNPN, CDR2 SVGIG (reference sequence). The V gene lost 3 bases and the J gene lost 7 bases, with 13 bases spanning the gap. In DNA form, the CDR3 reads TGTGCCTGGAGCTCCGCTTCTCGGCAGCCCCAGCATTTT. This codes for CAWSSASRQPQHF.

This chain joins TRBV19 and TRBJ2-5; 10 nucleotides agree with TRBD2. In germline, CDR1 is LNHDA, CDR2 SQIVND (reference sequence). The CDR3 runs to 19 residues. The junction had 18 bases not matched to a gene; V was cut back by 5 bases and J by 3 bases. CDR3 residues: CASSQNTLRGAGGKETQYF. The DNA of the CDR3 is TGTGCCAGTAGTCAAAACACCCTACGTGGAGCGGGAGGGAAAGAGACCCAGTACTTC.

The gene calls are TRBV5-6 and TRBJ2-3, with D possibly matching TRBD1 (6 bases). CDR3 length equals 16 residues. Germline V lookup: CDR1 SGHDT, CDR2 YYEEEE. V was pared by 2 bases and J by 3 bases, with 16 bases between. The CDR3 nucleotides are TGTGCCAGCAGCTTAGGGGGTGTGACAGCTACAGATACGCAGTATTTT. This gives the protein CASSLGGVTATDTQYF.